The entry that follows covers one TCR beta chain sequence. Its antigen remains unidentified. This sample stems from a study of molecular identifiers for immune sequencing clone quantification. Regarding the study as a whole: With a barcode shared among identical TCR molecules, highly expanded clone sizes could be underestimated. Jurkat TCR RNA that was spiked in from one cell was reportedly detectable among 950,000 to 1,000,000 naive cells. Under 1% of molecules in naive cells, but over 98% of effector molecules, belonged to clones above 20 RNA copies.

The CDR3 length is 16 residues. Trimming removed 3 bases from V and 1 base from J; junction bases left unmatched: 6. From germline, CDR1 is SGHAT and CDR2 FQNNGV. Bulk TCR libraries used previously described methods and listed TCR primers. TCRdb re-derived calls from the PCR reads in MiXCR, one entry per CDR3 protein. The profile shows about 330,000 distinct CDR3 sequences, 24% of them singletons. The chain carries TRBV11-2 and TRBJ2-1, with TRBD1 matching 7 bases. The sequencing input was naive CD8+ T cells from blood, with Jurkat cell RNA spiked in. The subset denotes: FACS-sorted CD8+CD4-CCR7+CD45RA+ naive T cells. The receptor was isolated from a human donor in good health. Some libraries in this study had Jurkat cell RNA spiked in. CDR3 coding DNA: TGTGCCAGCAGCTTGAAGACAGGGCTATCCTACAATGAGCAGTTCTTC. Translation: CASSLKTGLSYNEQFF. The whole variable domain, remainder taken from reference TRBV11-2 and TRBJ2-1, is EAGVAQSPRYKIIEKRQSVAFWCNPISGHATLYWYQQILGQGPKLLIQFQNNGVVDDSQLPKDRFSAERLKGVDSTLKIQPAKLEDSAVYLCASSLKTGLSYNEQFFGPGTRLTVL.